Following are 16 T cell receptor beta chains from one sample sequenced in a study of blood T cells in healthy people across ages. For the second PCR, which ran for about 6 to 11 cycles, a sample-barcoded 5' primer and a J-beta primer mix were used. A single record per CDR3 protein comes from TCRdb applying MiXCR to the 5' RACE reads. The sample contains approximately 600,000 distinct CDR3 sequences, roughly 50% of which appear only once. The material sequenced was blood. All receptors derive from a man between 60 and 70 years old in good health.

The V gene is TRBV9, the J gene TRBJ2-1; possible D gene TRBD2, 7 bases. The CDR3 contains 17 residues. V shed 0 bases and J shed 4 bases, with 17 bases lying between them. Germline lookup yields CDR1 SGDLS and CDR2 YYNGEE. The CDR3 region is CASSVAGGAPVYNEQFF. The CDR3 DNA follows: TGTGCCAGCAGCGTAGCGGGGGGCGCTCCCGTTTACAATGAGCAGTTCTTC.

The CDR3 bases are TGTGCCAGCAGCCAAGTAGTCGCGGGTGTTTCAGATACGCAGTATTTT. Translation: CASSQVVAGVSDTQYF. The chain carries TRBV4-2 and TRBJ2-3, with a tentative D call TRBD2 (5 bases). Germline V gene sequence: CDR1 LGHNA, CDR2 YNFKEQ. Deletions cut 1 base from V and 4 bases from J, with 15 bases between. This CDR3 is built from 16 residues.

The chain joins TRBV21-1 to TRBJ2-7. TRBV21-1 is given as a pseudogene. This CDR3 is 12 amino acids long. The CDR3 reads CASRRHSYEQYF. As DNA, the CDR3 is TGTGCCAGCAGGAGACACTCCTACGAGCAGTACTTC.

The V call is TRBV29-1, the J call TRBJ2-7, with a weak D call TRBD1 (5 bases). Trimming left V 8 bases short and J 3 bases short, with 23 bases between. This CDR3 spans 15 amino acids. Germline V gives CDR1 SQVTM, CDR2 ANQGSEA. The CDR3 coding sequence is TGCAGCCTCCAATTTGAAAGGGCGACAGACTACGAGCAGTACTTC. Translating gives CSLQFERATDYEQYF.

The V and J genes are TRBV18 and TRBJ2-5; perhaps TRBD2 as D (6 bases). The CDR3 is 15 residues long. Per germline, CDR1 KGHSH and CDR2 LQKENI. V lost 1 base and J lost 2, with 11 bases in between. The CDR3 bases are TGTGCCAGCTCACCACTCGGGAGCCAACAAGAGACCCAGTACTTC. It specifies CASSPLGSQQETQYF.

The rearrangement uses TRBV6-1 and TRBJ2-2, with D maybe TRBD2 (6 bases). The CDR3 runs to 19 residues. Trimming took 3 bases from V and 5 from J, leaving 25 bases between them. Germline loops: CDR1 MNHNS, CDR2 SASEGT. CDR3 in DNA: TGTGCCAGCAGTGACATTATCTTCTTGGAGGGGAGCAGGACCGGGGAGCTGTTTTTT. Its protein product is CASSDIIFLEGSRTGELFF.

The J gene is TRBJ2-4, the V gene TRBV5-1, with 7 bases lining up with TRBD2. The end of the DNA is better explained by TRBJ2-7, so the J call may be wrong. Germline V gene sequence: CDR1 SGHRS, CDR2 YFSETQ. This CDR3 is built from 15 residues. CDR3 sequence reads: CASSPGLSGNYEQYF. The CDR3 DNA is TGCGCCAGCAGCCCTGGACTAAGCGGGAACTACGAGCAGTACTTC.

The chain recombines TRBV12-3 or TRBV12-4 with TRBJ2-2; either TRBD1 or TRBD2 may supply D (6 bases each). The ends were cut back, 8 bases at V and 4 bases at J, with 14 bases in the middle. CDR3 length: 14 residues. CDR3 amino acids: CASGRTAGTGELFF. CDR3 in DNA: TGTGCCAGCGGACGGACAGCGGGCACCGGGGAGCTGTTTTTT.

The chain recombines TRBV3-1 with TRBJ2-7; 11 bases align to TRBD1. The length of the CDR3 is 15 residues. V shed 4 bases and J 3 bases; nucleotides not matched to a gene: 5. Germline-derived CDR1 and CDR2 are LGHDT and YNNKEL (reference sequence). In nucleotides, the CDR3 is TGTGCCAGCAGCCGGGGGGGACAGGGGGTCTACGAGCAGTACTTC. It specifies CASSRGGQGVYEQYF.

This clonotype turned up a few times. V is TRBV4-1 and J is TRBJ2-5, with 8 positions matching TRBD2. Germline V gives CDR1 MGHRA, CDR2 YSYEKL. With V trimmed by 3 bases and J by 1 base, 10 bases remained unmatched. CDR3 length: 17 amino acids. The CDR3 here is CASSHGPQRGSQETQYF. The CDR3 DNA sequence: TGCGCCAGCAGCCATGGGCCCCAGCGGGGGTCCCAAGAGACCCAGTACTTC.

V usage is TRBV10-3 and J usage is TRBJ2-7; the D is unclear. V gave up 2 bases and J gave up 0 bases, with 8 bases separating them. Germline CDR1 is ENHRY and CDR2 is SYGVKD. The CDR3 runs to 14 residues. The CDR3 nucleotides are TGTGCCATCAGTGAGGTGGCAGCCTCCTACGAGCAGTACTTC. This codes for CAISEVAASYEQYF.

V is TRBV20-1 and J is TRBJ2-3, with D perhaps being TRBD1 or TRBD2 (6 bases each). V gave up 1 base and J gave up 6 bases, with 14 bases separating them. This CDR3 is built from 14 residues. From germline, CDR1 is DFQATT and CDR2 SNEGSKA (reference sequence). CDR3 region: CSARGGAPRDTQYF. The CDR3 DNA is TGCAGTGCTAGAGGGGGGGCTCCGAGGGATACGCAGTATTTT.

This chain uses TRBV25-1 with TRBJ2-2; 7 bases fit TRBD1. CDR1 is MGHDK and CDR2 is SYGVNS in the germline V gene. Unmatched junction bases numbered 5, after V lost 1 base and J lost 0 bases. This CDR3 contains 17 residues. CDR3 in amino acids: CASSESYRGTNTGELFF. DNA of the CDR3: TGTGCCAGCAGTGAATCATACAGGGGTACGAACACCGGGGAGCTGTTTTTT.

This clonotype was found a few times. CDR3 bases: TGTGCCAGCAGTGAATGGGCTGGGGGGGAGCAGTTCTTC. It encodes CASSEWAGGEQFF. The rearrangement joins TRBV2 to TRBJ2-1; tentative D call: TRBD2 (6 bases). The V end was cut by 2 bases, the J end by 10 bases, with 12 bases between. CDR1 is SNHLY, CDR2 FYNNEI, per germline. This CDR3 is built from 13 residues.

The V call is TRBV20-1, the J call TRBJ2-1, with D perhaps TRBD2 (6 bases). V was trimmed by 6 bases and J by 2 bases, leaving 11 bases between them. The germline CDR1 and CDR2 sequences are DFQATT and SNEGSKA (reference sequence). The CDR3 has 13 amino acids. CDR3 sequence (DNA): TGCAGTGCCCAGACGGGGGCCTACAATGAGCAGTTCTTC. This encodes CSAQTGAYNEQFF.

V is TRBV18 and J is TRBJ2-1, with D unresolved. V gave up 1 base and J gave up 6 bases, with 13 bases separating them. Germline-derived CDR1 and CDR2 are KGHSH and LQKENI. The CDR3 consists of 15 residues. CDR3 amino acids: CASSPRPGRSNEQFF. As DNA, the CDR3 is TGTGCCAGCTCACCACGCCCAGGAAGAAGCAATGAGCAGTTCTTC.